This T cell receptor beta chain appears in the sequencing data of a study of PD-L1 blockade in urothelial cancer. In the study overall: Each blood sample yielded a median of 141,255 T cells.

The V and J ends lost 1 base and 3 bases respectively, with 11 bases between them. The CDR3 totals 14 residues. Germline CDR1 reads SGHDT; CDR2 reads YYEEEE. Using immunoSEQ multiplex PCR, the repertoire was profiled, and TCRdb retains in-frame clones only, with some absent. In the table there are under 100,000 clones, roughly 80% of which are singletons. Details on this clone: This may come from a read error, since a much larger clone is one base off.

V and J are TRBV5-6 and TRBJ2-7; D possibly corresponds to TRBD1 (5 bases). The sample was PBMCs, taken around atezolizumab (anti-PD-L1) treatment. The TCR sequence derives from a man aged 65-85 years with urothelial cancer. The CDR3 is CASSLMNRIYEQYF. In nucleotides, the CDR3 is TGTGCCAGCAGCTTGATGAACAGGATCTACGAGCAGTACTTC.